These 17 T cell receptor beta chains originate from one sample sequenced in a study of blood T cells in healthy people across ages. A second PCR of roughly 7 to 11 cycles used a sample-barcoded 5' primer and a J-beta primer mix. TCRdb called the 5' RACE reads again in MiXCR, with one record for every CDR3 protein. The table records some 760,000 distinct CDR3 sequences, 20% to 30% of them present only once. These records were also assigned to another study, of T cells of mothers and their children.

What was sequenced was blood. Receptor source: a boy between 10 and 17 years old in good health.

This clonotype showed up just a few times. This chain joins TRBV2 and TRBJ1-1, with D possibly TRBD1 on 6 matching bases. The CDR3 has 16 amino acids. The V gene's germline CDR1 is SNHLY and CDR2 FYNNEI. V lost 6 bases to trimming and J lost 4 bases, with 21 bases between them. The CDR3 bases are TGTGCCAGCAGCCAAAGCCCGACAGGCAAGGGCACTGAAGCTTTCTTT. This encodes CASSQSPTGKGTEAFF. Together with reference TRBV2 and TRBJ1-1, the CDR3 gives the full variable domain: EPEVTQTPSHQVTQMGQEVILRCVPISNHLYFYWYRQILGQKVEFLVSFYNNEISEKSEIFDDQFSVERPDGSNFTLKIRSTKLEDSAMYFCASSQSPTGKGTEAFFGQGTRLTVV.

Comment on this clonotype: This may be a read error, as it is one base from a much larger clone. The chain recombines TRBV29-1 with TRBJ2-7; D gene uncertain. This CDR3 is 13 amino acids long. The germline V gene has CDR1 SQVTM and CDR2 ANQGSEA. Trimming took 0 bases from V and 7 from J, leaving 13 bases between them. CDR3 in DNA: TGCAGCGTTGAAGATAGGGCCGCCGTTGAGCAGTACTTC. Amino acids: CSVEDRAAVEQYF.

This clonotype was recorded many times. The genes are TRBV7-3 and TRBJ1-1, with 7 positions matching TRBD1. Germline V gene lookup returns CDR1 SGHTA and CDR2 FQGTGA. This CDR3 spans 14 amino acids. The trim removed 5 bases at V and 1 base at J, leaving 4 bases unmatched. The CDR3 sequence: CASSTSGGNTEAFF. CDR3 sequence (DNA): TGTGCCAGCAGCACATCAGGGGGGAACACTGAAGCTTTCTTT.

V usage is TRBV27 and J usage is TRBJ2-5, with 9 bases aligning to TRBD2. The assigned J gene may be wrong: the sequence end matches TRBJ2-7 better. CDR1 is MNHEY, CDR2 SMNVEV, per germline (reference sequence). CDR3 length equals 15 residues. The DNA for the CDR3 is TGTGCCAGCAGCCAACGGCGGGGGGGTTCCTACGAGCAGTACTTC. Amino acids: CASSQRRGGSYEQYF.

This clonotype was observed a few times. CDR3 coding DNA: TGTGCCAGCAGCCTGGGACTAGGGATACAAGAGACCCAGTACTTC. This translates into CASSLGLGIQETQYF. The J gene is TRBJ2-5, the V gene TRBV6-5; 8 bases are a match to TRBD2. The V gene's germline CDR1 is MNHEY and CDR2 SVGAGI. The CDR3 is 15 residues long. Germline trimming cut 6 bases from V and 2 bases from J; bases unmatched to any gene: 8.

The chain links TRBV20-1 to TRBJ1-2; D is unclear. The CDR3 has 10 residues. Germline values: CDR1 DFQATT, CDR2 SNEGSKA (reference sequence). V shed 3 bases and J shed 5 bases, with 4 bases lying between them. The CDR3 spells CSASYYGYTF. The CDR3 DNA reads TGCAGTGCTAGTTATTATGGCTACACCTTC.

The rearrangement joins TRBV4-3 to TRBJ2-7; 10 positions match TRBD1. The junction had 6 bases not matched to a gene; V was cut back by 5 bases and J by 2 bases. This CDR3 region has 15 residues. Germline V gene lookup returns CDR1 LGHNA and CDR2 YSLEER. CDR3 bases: TGCGCCAGCAGCGCTTGGACAGGGGGAGCCTACGAGCAGTACTTC. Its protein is CASSAWTGGAYEQYF.

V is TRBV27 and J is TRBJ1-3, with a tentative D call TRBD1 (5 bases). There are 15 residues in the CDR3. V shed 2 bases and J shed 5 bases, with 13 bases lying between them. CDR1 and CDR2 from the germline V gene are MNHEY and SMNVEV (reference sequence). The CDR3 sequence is CASSLRDGARNTIYF. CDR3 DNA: TGTGCCAGCAGTTTACGTGACGGGGCCCGAAACACCATATATTTT.

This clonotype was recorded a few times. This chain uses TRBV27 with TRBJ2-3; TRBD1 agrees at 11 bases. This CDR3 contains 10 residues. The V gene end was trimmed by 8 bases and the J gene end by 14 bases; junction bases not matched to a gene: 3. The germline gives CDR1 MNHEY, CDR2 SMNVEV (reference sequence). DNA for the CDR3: TGTGCCAGCGGACAGGGGGCCCTGTATTTT. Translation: CASGQGALYF.

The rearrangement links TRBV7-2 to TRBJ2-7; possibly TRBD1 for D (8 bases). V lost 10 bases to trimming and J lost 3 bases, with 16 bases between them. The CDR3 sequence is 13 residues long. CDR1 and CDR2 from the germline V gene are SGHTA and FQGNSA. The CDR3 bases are TGTGCCACGAAGAACAGGGGGGGCTACGAGCAGTACTTC. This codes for CATKNRGGYEQYF.

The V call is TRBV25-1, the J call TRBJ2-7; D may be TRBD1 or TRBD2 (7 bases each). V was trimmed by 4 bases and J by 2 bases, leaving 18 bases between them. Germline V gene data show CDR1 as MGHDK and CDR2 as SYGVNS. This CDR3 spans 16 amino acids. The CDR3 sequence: CASSALGRGRTYEQYF. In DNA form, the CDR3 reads TGTGCCAGCAGTGCCCTGGGGAGGGGGCGGACCTACGAGCAGTACTTC.

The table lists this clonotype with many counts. Here the CDR3 DNA reads TGCAGCGTTGAAGGGACAGGATACACCGGGGAGCTGTTTTTT. This encodes CSVEGTGYTGELFF. V and J are TRBV29-1 and TRBJ2-2; 7 bases are a match to TRBD1. Trimming removed 1 base from V and 3 bases from J; junction bases left unmatched: 2. The CDR3 contains 14 residues. CDR1 is SQVTM, CDR2 ANQGSEA, per germline.

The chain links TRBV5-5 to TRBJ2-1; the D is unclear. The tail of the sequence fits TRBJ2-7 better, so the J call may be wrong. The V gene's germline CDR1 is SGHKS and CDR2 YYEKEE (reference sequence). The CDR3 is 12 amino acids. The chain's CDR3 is CASSPDGFEQYF. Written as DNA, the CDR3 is TGTGCCAGCAGCCCCGACGGGTTCGAGCAGTACTTC.

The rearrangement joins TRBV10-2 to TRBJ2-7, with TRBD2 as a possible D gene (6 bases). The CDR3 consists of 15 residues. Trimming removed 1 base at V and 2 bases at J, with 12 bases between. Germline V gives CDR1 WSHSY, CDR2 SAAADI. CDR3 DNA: TGCGCCAGCAGTGAGTTCGGAGGGCTCACCTACGAGCAGTACTTC. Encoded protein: CASSEFGGLTYEQYF.

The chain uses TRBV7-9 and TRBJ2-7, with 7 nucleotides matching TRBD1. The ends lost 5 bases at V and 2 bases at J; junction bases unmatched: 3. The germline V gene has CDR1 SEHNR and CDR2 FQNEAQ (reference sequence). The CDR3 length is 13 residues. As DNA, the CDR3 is TGTGCCAGCAGCGACGGACAGGCCTACGAGCAGTACTTC. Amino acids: CASSDGQAYEQYF.

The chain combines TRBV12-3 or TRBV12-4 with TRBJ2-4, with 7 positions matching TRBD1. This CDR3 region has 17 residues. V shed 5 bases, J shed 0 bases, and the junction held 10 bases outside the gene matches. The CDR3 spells CASSPDRFSLAKNIQYF. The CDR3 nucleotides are TGTGCCAGCAGTCCGGACAGGTTTTCCCTAGCCAAAAACATTCAGTACTTC.

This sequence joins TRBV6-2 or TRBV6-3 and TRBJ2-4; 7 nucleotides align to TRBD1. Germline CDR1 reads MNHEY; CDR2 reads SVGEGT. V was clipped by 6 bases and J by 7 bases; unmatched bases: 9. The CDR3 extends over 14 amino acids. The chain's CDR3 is CASSRDRVHNIQYF. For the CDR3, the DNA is TGTGCCAGCAGCCGCGACAGGGTCCACAACATTCAGTACTTC.